The clone carrying this TCR beta chain was counted a single time. Trimming stripped 9 bases from V and 3 bases from J, with 22 bases between. CDR3 length: 16 amino acids. This sample was included in a study of T cell responses to AZD1222 COVID-19 vaccine. TCRdb's table, derived via immunoSEQ multiplex PCR, lists solely in-frame clones and lacks some. The data show around 160,000 clones, roughly 88% seen once. The receptor was isolated from an adult in good health. The sequences come from peripheral blood, collected on day 0 of AZD1222 vaccination. The rearrangement uses TRBV5-3 and TRBJ2-1; D is undetermined. TRBV5-3 is given ORF status, its function remaining uncertain. Here the CDR3 reads CANSLAVPLYYNEQFF. CDR3 nucleotide sequence: TGTGCCAACTCCTTGGCCGTTCCCTTATACTACAATGAGCAGTTCTTC.